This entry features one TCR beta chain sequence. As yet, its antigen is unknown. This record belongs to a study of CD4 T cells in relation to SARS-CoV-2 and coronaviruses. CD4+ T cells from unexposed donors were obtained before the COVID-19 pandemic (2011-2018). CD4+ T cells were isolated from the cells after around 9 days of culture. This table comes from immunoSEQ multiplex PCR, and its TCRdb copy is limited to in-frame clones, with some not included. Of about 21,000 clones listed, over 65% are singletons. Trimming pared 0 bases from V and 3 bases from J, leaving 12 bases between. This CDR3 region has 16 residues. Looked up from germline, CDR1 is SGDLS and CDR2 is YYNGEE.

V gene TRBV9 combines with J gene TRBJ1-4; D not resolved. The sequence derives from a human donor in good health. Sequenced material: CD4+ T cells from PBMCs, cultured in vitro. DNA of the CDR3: TGTGCCAGCAGCGTAGATGGCGGTGGGTCTAATGAAAAACTGTTTTTT. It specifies CASSVDGGGSNEKLFF.